This T cell receptor (beta chain) was documented in a study of control samples from healthy donors and cancer patients. TCRdb's copy holds only in-frame clones and misses some; the assay was immunoSEQ multiplex PCR. The sample has more than 150,000 clones, roughly 93% seen once; the top ten hold 2% to 2.5%. The V end lost 6 bases, the J end lost 0 bases, and 12 bases lay between the germline ends. The CDR3 is 15 amino acids. Germline CDR1 reads MNHEY; CDR2 reads SVGAGI. V gene TRBV6-5 combines with J gene TRBJ2-1; a possible D gene is TRBD1 (6 bases). This sequence originates from a man aged 50 to 60 in good health. The sequencing sample was made of blood. The CDR3 nucleotides are TGTGCCAGCAGAGCTCTAGGGGGCTCCTACAATGAGCAGTTCTTC. It specifies CASRALGGSYNEQFF.